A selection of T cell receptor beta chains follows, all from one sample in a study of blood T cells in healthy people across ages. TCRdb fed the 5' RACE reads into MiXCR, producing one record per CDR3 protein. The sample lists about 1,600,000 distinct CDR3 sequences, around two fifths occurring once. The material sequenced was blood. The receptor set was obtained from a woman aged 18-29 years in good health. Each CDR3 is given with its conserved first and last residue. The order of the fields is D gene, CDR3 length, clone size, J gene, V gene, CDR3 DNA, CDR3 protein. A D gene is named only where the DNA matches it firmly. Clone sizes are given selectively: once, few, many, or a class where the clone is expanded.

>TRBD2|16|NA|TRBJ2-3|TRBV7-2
TGTGCCAGCAGATCTACGGGAGGATCTAGCACAGATACGCAGTATTTT
CASRSTGGSSTDTQYF
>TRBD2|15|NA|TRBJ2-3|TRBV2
TGTGCCAGCAGCCCTGTGGGGGGGAGGACAGATACGCAGTATTTT
CASSPVGGRTDTQYF
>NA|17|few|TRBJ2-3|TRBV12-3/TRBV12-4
TGTGCCAGCAGTTTAGTCATGAGGGCTACTAGCACAGATACGCAGTATTTT
CASSLVMRATSTDTQYF
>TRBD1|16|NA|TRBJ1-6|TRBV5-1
TGCGCCAGCAGCTTGGGGGGCAGGGGGCAAAATTCACCCCTCCACTTT
CASSLGGRGQNSPLHF
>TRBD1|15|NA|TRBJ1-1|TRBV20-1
TGCAGTGCTAGAGAGCCGACAGGGATGAACACTGAAGCTTTCTTT
CSAREPTGMNTEAFF
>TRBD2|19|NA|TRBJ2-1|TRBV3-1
TGTGCCAGCAGCCAATCACCGGGACTAGCGGGGTCTGTCCACAATGAGCAGTTCTTC
CASSQSPGLAGSVHNEQFF
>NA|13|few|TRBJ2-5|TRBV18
TGTGCCAGCTCATCACAGGGTACGGAGACCCAGTACTTC
CASSSQGTETQYF
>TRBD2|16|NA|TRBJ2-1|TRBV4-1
TGCGCCAGCAGCCAAGATCCTAGCGGGAGGGCCAAGGAGCAGTTCTTC
CASSQDPSGRAKEQFF
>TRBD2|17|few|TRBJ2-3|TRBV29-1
TGCAGCGTTGAAGATGGTGGGGGAGGGCCAAGTCCAGATACGCAGTATTTT
CSVEDGGGGPSPDTQYF
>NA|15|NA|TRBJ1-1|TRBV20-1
TGCAGTGCTAGAGAGGGGGGCCTGCTGAACACTGAAGCTTTCTTT
CSAREGGLLNTEAFF
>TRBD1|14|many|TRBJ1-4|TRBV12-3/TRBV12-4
TGTGCCAGCAGGACCGGGACAGGGGGTGAAAAACTGTTTTTT
CASRTGTGGEKLFF
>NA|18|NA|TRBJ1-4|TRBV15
TGTGCCACCAGCAGAGGTTACCAATCGGGACTAACTAATGAAAAACTGTTTTTT
CATSRGYQSGLTNEKLFF
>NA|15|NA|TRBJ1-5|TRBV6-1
TGTGCCAGCAGTAAACTTGTGCAGGATGATCAGCCCCAGCATTTT
CASSKLVQDDQPQHF
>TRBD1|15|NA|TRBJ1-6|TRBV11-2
TGTGCCAGCAGCCGCTCTGGGACAGATAATTCACCCCTCCACTTT
CASSRSGTDNSPLHF
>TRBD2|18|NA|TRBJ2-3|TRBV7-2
TGTGCCAGCAGCGACCCGGGACTAGAGGGATCTAGCACAGATACGCAGTATTTT
CASSDPGLEGSSTDTQYF
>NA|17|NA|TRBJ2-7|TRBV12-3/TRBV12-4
TGTGCCAGCAGTTTTGGCCCCGGGACTCCAGGCTCCTACGAGCAGTACTTC
CASSFGPGTPGSYEQYF
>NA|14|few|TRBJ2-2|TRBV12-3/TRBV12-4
TGTGCCAGCAGTGCAAGACTAACTCCCGAGGAGCTGTTTTTT
CASSARLTPEELFF
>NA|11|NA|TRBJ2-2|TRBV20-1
TGCAGTGCCCCGGCCAGCGGGGAGCTGTTTTTT
CSAPASGELFF
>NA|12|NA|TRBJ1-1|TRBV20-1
TGCAGTGCTAGTAACGCAAACACTGAAGCTTTCTTT
CSASNANTEAFF
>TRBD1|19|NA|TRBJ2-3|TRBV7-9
TGTGCCAGCAGCGCCAATTTGGGGGTGGACAGGGAAAGCACAGATACGCAGTATTTT
CASSANLGVDRESTDTQYF
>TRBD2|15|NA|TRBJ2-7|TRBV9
TGTGCCAGCAGCGTAGGACTAGCGAGCTCCTACGAGCAGTACTTC
CASSVGLASSYEQYF
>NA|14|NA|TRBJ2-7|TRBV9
TGTGCCAGCAGCGTGAGGGTAGGGAATAGCGAGCAGTACTTC
CASSVRVGNSEQYF
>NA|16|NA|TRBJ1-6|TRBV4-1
TGCGCCAGCAGCCAAGATCTCGGGCAGGGGAATTCACCCCTCCACTTT
CASSQDLGQGNSPLHF
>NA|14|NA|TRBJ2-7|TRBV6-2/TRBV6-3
TGTGCCAGCAGGCGACCCATGGGGGCCTACGAGCAGTACTTC
CASRRPMGAYEQYF
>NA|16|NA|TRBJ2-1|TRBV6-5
TGTGCCAGCAGGCCTCGGACAGACCTTCCCTACAATGAGCAGTTCTTC
CASRPRTDLPYNEQFF
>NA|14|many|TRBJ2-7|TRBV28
TGTGCCAGCACCCCCCCGAGCCGGGTAACTGAGCAGTACTTC
CASTPPSRVTEQYF
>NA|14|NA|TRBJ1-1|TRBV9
TGTGCCAGCAGCGTAGGTCCCGAAACGGGAGGGGCTTTCTTT
CASSVGPETGGAFF
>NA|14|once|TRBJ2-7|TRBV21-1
TGTGCCAGCAGCATACCGGGGGCCGCCTACGAGCAGTACTTC
CASSIPGAAYEQYF
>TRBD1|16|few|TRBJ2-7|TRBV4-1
TGCGCCAGCAGCCAAGTCTCCGGGACAGGGTTTTACGAGCAGTACTTC
CASSQVSGTGFYEQYF
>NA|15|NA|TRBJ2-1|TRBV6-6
TGTGCCAGCAGTCCCCAGGGCCCCTCCTACAATGAGCAGTTCTTC
CASSPQGPSYNEQFF
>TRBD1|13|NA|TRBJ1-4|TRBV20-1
TGCAGTGCTAGTCAGGGGGCATCTGAAAAACTGTTTTTT
CSASQGASEKLFF
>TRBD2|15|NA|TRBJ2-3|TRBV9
TGTGCCAGCAGCGCGACTAGCGGGAGTTCAGATACGCAGTATTTT
CASSATSGSSDTQYF
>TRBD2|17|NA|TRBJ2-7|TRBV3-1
TGTGCCAGCAGCCGAAGACTAGCGGGAGCGTCCTACAATGGGCAGTACTTC
CASSRRLAGASYNGQYF
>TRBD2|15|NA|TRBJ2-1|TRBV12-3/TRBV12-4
TGTGCCAGCGGTCCTGGACTAGCGATATACAATGAGCAGTTCTTC
CASGPGLAIYNEQFF
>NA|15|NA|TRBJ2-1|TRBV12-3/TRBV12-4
TGTGCCATCTCGCGGGGGCACAGCTCCTACAATGAGCAGTTCTTC
CAISRGHSSYNEQFF
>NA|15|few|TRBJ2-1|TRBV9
TGTGCCAGCAGCGTAGGTGGAGAGGTCCACAATGAGCAGTTCTTC
CASSVGGEVHNEQFF
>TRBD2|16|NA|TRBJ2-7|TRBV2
TGTGCCAGCAGTCCTCGGACTAGCGGGGTTACCGACGAGCAGTACTTC
CASSPRTSGVTDEQYF
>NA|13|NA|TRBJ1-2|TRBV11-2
TGTGCCAGCAGAAGGACGGCCTCCTATGGCTACACCTTC
CASRRTASYGYTF
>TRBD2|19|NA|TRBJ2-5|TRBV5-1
TGCGCCAGCAGCCCGGGGACTAGCGGGGGGGCTTCAGCGTTGGAGACCCAGTACTTC
CASSPGTSGGASALETQYF
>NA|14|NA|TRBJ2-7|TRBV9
TGTGCCAGCAGCGAGACCCCACCGGGGGAAACCCAGTACTTC
CASSETPPGETQYF
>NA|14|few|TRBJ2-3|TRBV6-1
TGTGCCAGCAGTGAAGGGGGGCGCGCAGATACGCAGTATTTT
CASSEGGRADTQYF
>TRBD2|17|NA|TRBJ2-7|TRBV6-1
TGTGCCAGCAGTGTTGTAGCGGGAGGTTCGTTTGGCTACGAGCAGTACTTC
CASSVVAGGSFGYEQYF
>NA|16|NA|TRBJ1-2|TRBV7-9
TGTGCCAGCAGCTTAGCCGGGACCCCAGGGGCATATGGCTACACCTTC
CASSLAGTPGAYGYTF
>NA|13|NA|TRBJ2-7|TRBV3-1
TGTGCCAGCAGCCAAGAGTCCGGGAATGAGCAGTACTTC
CASSQESGNEQYF
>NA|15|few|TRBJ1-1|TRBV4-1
TGCGCCAGCAGCCAAGAAGTAGGGCAGATCACTGAAGCTTTCTTT
CASSQEVGQITEAFF
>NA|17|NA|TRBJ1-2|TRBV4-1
TGCGCCAGCAGCCAAGAGGGCTATGGGGAAGGATGGAATGGCTACACCTTC
CASSQEGYGEGWNGYTF
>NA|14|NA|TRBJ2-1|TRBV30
TGTGCCTGGATAACAGGCCGCCGGTACAATGAGCAGTTCTTC
CAWITGRRYNEQFF
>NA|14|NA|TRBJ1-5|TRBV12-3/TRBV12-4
TGTGCCAGCACCCTCCTTCCGGGAGATCAGCCCCAGCATTTT
CASTLLPGDQPQHF
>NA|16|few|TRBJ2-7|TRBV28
TGTGCCAGCAGTTTAATGCCAGGGAGTGGCTCCTACGAGCAGTACTTC
CASSLMPGSGSYEQYF
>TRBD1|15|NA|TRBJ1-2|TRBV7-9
TGTGCCAGCAGCTTAGAGGCAGGGGGCGCGTATGGCTACACCTTC
CASSLEAGGAYGYTF
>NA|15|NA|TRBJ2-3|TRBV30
TGTGCCTGGAGTGTAACTAGCCCCAACACAGATACGCAGTATTTT
CAWSVTSPNTDTQYF
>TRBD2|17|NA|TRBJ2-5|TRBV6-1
TGCGCCAGCAGTGAAGCGGCTAGCGGGACTATCTACAATGAGCAGTACTTC
CASSEAASGTIYNEQYF
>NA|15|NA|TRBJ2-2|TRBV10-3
TGTGCCATCAGTGAGGCGGCCAGCGCAACCGGGGAGCTGTTTTTT
CAISEAASATGELFF
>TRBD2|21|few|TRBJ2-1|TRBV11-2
TGTGCCAGCTCATCCCCCGGAGGACTAGCGGGAGCCCAGCTTAGATACAATGAGCAGTTCTTC
CASSSPGGLAGAQLRYNEQFF
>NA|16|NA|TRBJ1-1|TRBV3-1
TGTGCCAGCAGCCAACCCCTGGCAGGGAGGCCCACTGAAGCTTTCTTT
CASSQPLAGRPTEAFF
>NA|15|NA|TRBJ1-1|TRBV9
TGTGCCAGCAGCGCCAGCCCGGGGGACGGTGCTGAAGCTTTCTTT
CASSASPGDGAEAFF
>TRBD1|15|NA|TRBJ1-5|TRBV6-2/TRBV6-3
TGTGCCAGCAGCTCCATCGACAGGGGACATCAGCCCCAGCATTTT
CASSSIDRGHQPQHF
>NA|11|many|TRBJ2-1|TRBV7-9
TGTGCCAGTACTTGGGGGTCTGAGCAGTTCTTC
CASTWGSEQFF
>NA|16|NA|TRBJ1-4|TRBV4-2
TGTGCCAGCAGCCAAGATCTTGGCTTCTCGGATGAAAAACTGTTTTTT
CASSQDLGFSDEKLFF
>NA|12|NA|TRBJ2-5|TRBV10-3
TGTGCCGTCAGTGAGGAGCGAGAGACCCAGTACTTC
CAVSEERETQYF